This TCR beta chain came from a study of cytomegalovirus exposure and HLA in healthy donors. The overall study: The approximately 130 validation repertoires and the approximately 630 first-cohort repertoires shared a platform, a later analysis reported. Whole-study results and caveats: Listed as cytomegalovirus-associated were over 150 TCR beta chains. The tendency of first-cohort TCR clusters to co-occur in the 110 or so validation repertoires emerged from a later analysis.

V trimming: 5 bases; J trimming: 5 bases; junction bases outside the gene matches: 5. Germline V lookup: CDR1 SGHTA, CDR2 FQGNSA. The CDR3 contains 13 residues. As to this clone: Its antigen is unidentified.

TCRdb's table, derived via immunoSEQ multiplex PCR, lists solely in-frame clones and lacks some. Here the sample spans under 200,000 clones, about 89% being singletons. This receptor was taken from a woman younger than 30 in good health and CMV-seropositive. The specimen sequenced was PBMCs. This sequence joins TRBV7-2 and TRBJ1-1; 7 positions match TRBD1. The chain's CDR3 is CASSPDRRTEAFF. The CDR3 DNA reads TGTGCCAGCAGCCCGGACAGGCGAACTGAAGCTTTCTTT.